This TCR beta chain emerged from a study of cytomegalovirus exposure and HLA in healthy donors. Study-level findings and limits: The authors excluded some V segments, including TRBV6-2 and TRBV6-3, as indistinguishable. Later genetic work tied a missense DCLRE1C variant to beta-chain V and J trimming. Usually a TCR sequence was rare, but some public TCRs were found in many donors.

Turning to this clone: What it binds is not known.

Healthy individuals who donated bone marrow served as the donors. Looked up from germline, CDR1 is DFQATT and CDR2 is SNEGSKA (reference sequence). V lost 5 bases to trimming and J lost 4 bases, with 5 bases between them. This CDR3 is 11 amino acids long. The PCR used 60 Vbeta and 13 Jbeta primers. The protocol was immunoSEQ multiplex PCR, while the TCRdb copy is restricted to in-frame clones and leaves out a portion. The sample records about 98,000 clones, 70% being singletons. The genes are TRBV20-1 and TRBJ1-4, with unresolved D. Sequenced sample: PBMCs. This receptor was taken from a man aged 50-60 years in good health and CMV-seronegative. CDR3 DNA sequence: TGCAGTGCTCCCATTAATGAAAAACTGTTTTTT. Translated: CSAPINEKLFF.